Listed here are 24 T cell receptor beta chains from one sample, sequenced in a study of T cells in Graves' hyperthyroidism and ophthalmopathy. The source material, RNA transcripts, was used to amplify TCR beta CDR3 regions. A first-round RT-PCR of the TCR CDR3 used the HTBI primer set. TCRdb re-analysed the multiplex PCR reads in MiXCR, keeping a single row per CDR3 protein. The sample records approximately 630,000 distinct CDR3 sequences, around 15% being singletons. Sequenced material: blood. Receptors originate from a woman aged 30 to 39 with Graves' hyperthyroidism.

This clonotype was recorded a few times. This chain's CDR3 is CASSLGGRIYNSPLHF. The CDR3 coding sequence is TGTGCCAGCAGCTTGGGAGGACGGATCTATAATTCACCCCTCCACTTT. The rearrangement joins TRBV5-6 to TRBJ1-6; D uncertain. Germline CDR1 reads SGHDT; CDR2 reads YYEEEE. V lost 0 bases to trimming and J lost 3 bases, with 10 bases between them. The CDR3 has 16 amino acids.

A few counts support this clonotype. The chain's CDR3 is CASSPDHEQYF. The DNA of the CDR3 is TGTGCCAGCAGCCCAGACCACGAGCAGTACTTC. The chain employs TRBV16 and TRBJ2-7; no definite D call. CDR1 is KGHSY, CDR2 FQNENV, per germline. The CDR3 runs to 11 residues. V lost 4 bases and J 5 bases, leaving 6 bases between the germline ends.

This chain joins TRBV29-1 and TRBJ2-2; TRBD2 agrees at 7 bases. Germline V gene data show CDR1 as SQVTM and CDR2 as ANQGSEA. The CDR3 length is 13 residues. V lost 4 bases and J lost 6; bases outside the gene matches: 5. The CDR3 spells CSVAAGRAGELFF. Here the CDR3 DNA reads TGCAGCGTTGCGGCAGGGAGGGCCGGGGAGCTGTTTTTT.

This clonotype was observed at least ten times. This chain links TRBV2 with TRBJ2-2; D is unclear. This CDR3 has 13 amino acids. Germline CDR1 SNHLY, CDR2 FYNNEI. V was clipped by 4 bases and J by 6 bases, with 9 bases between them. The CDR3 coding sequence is TGTGCCAGCAGTGGTTCCGGGCCCGGGGAGCTGTTTTTT. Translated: CASSGSGPGELFF.

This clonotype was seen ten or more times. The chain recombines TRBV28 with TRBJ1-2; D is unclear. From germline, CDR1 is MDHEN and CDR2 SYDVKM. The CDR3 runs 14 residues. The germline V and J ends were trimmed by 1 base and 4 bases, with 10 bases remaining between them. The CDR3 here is CASSLSGLSYGYTF. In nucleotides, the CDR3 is TGTGCCAGCAGTTTATCCGGGTTAAGCTATGGCTACACCTTC.

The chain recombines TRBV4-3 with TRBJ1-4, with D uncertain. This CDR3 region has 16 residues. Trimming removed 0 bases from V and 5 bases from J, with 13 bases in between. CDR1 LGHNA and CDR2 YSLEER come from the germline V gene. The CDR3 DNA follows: TGCGCCAGCAGCCAAGATGTGGGCCTCCACAATGAAAAACTGTTTTTT. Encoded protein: CASSQDVGLHNEKLFF.

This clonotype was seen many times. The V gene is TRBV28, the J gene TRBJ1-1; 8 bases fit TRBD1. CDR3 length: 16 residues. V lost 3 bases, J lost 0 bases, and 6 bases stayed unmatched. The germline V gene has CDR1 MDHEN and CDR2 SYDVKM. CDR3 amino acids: CASSFRGTGMNTEAFF. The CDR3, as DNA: TGTGCCAGCAGTTTTCGCGGGACAGGCATGAACACTGAAGCTTTCTTT.

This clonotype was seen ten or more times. CDR3 loop: CASSLVGSGEQFF. CDR3 nucleotide sequence: TGTGCCAGCAGCTTAGTCGGGAGTGGAGAGCAGTTCTTC. The genes are TRBV7-9 and TRBJ2-1; maybe TRBD2 (6 bases). The germline gives CDR1 SEHNR, CDR2 FQNEAQ (reference sequence). The CDR3 sequence is 13 residues long. V shed 1 base and J shed 10 bases, with 11 bases lying between them.

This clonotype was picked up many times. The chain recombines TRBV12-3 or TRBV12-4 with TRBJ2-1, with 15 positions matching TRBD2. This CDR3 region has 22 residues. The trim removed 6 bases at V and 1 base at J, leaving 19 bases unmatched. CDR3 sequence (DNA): TGTGCCAGCAGACTAACACCTCCGGGACTAGCGGGAGGAAGGGGATCCTACAATGAGCAGTTCTTC. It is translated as CASRLTPPGLAGGRGSYNEQFF.

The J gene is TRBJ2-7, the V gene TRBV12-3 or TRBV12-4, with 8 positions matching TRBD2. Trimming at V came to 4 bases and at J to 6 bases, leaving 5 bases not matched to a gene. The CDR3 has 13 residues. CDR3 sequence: CASSSGLGGEQYF. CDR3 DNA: TGTGCCAGCAGTTCGGGACTAGGGGGCGAGCAGTACTTC.

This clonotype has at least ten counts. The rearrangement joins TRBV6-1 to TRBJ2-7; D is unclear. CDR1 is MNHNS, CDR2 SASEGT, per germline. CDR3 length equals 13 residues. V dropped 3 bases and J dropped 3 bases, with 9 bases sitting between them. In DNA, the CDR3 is TGTGCCAGCAGTGACCAGGAATACTACGAGCAGTACTTC. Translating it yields CASSDQEYYEQYF.

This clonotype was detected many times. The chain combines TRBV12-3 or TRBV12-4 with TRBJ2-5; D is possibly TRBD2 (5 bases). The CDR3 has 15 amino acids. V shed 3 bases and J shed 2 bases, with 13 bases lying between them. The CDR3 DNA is TGTGCCAGCAGTTTCCACTCCGGGGAGCAAGAGACCCAGTACTTC. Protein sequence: CASSFHSGEQETQYF.

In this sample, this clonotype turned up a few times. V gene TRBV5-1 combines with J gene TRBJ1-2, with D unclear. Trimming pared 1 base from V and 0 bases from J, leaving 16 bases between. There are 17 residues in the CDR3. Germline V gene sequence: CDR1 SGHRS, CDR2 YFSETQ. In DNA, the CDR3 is TGCGCCAGCAGCTTGCCTGCCCCGGGAGCCTCTAACTATGGCTACACCTTC. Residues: CASSLPAPGASNYGYTF.

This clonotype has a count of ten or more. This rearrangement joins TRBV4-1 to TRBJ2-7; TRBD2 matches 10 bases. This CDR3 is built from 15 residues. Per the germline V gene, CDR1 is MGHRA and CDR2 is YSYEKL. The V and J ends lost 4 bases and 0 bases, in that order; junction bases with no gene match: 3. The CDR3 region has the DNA TGCGCCAGCAGCCGGGGACTAGCGAGCTCCTACGAGCAGTACTTC. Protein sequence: CASSRGLASSYEQYF.

The CDR3 is CASSGESGSVTQYF. The CDR3 coding sequence is TGTGCCAGCAGCGGGGAAAGCGGGAGTGTAACGCAGTATTTT. The V call is TRBV9, the J call TRBJ2-3, with 8 bases aligning to TRBD2. There are 14 residues in the CDR3. Looked up from germline, CDR1 is SGDLS and CDR2 is YYNGEE. After removal of 3 bases from V and 9 bases from J, the junction contained 9 bases not matched to a gene. The full variable domain, rest sourced from reference TRBV9 and TRBJ2-3, is DSGVTQTPKHLITATGQRVTLRCSPRSGDLSVYWYQQSLDQGLQFLIQYYNGEERAKGNILERFSAQQFPDLHSELNLSSLELGDSALYFCASSGESGSVTQYFGPGTRLTVL.

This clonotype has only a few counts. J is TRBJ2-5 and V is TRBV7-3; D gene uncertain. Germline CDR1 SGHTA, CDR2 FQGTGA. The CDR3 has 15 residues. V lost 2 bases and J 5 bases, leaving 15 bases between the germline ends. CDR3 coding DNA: TGTGCCAGCAGCTTATCCGCGACCCTGGGGGAGACCCAGTACTTC. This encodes CASSLSATLGETQYF.

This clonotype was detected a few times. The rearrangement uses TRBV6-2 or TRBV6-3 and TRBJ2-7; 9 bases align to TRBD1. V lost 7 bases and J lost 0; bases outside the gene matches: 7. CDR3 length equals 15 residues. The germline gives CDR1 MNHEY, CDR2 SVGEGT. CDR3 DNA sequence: TGTGCCAGCATCGGGACAGGGACTGGCTCCTACGAGCAGTACTTC. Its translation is CASIGTGTGSYEQYF.

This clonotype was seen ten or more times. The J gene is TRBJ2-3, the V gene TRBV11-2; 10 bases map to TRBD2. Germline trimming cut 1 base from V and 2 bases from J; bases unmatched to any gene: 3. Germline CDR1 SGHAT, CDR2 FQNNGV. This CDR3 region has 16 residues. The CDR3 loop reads CASSLVAGGHTDTQYF. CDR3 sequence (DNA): TGTGCCAGCAGCTTAGTAGCGGGAGGACACACAGATACGCAGTATTTT.

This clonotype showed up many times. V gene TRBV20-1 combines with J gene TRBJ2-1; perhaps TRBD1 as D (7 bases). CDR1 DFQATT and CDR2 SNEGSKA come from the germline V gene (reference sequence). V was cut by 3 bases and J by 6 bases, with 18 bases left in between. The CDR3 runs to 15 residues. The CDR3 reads CSARKGAGQGNEQFF. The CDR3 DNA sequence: TGCAGTGCTAGGAAGGGGGCGGGACAAGGCAATGAGCAGTTCTTC.

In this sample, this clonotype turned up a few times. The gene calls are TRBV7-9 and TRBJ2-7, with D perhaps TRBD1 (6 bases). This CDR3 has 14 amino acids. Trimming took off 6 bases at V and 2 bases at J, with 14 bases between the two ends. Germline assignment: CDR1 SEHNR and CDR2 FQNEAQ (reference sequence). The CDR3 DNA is TGTGCCAGCAGTAACCCAGGGGACGCCTACGAGCAGTACTTC. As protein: CASSNPGDAYEQYF.

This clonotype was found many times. This CDR3 reads CASLPDRVYYGYTF. The CDR3, as DNA: TGTGCCAGCCTACCGGACAGGGTGTACTATGGCTACACCTTC. The chain uses TRBV2 and TRBJ1-2; TRBD1 aligns across 8 bases. The length of the CDR3 is 14 residues. The V gene's germline CDR1 is SNHLY and CDR2 FYNNEI. V shed 8 bases and J 3 bases; nucleotides not matched to a gene: 8.

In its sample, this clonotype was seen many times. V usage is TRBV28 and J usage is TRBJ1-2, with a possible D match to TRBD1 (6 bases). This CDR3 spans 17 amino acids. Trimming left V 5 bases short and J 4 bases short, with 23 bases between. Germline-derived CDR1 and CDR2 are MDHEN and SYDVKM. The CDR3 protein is CASSLFDYRDKGYGYTF. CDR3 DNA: TGTGCCAGCAGTCTCTTCGACTACCGGGACAAGGGCTATGGCTACACCTTC.

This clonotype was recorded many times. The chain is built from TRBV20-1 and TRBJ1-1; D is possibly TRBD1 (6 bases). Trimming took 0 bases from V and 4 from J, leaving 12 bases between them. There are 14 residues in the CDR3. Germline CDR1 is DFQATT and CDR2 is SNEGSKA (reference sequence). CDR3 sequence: CSARETGSPTEAFF. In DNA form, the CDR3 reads TGCAGTGCTAGAGAAACAGGGTCCCCCACTGAAGCTTTCTTT.

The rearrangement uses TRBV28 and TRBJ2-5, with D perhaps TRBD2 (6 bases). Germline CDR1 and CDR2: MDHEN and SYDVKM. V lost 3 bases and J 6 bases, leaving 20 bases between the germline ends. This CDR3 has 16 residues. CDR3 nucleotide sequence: TGTGCCAGCAGTTTTCTAAGGAGGGATCTCAGACAGACCCAGTACTTC. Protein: CASSFLRRDLRQTQYF.